This T cell receptor (beta chain) appears in the sequencing data of a study of T cell responses to AZD1222 COVID-19 vaccine. Findings and caveats of the study: Two AZD1222 doses significantly raised spike-specific TCR breadth and depth over controls.

CDR1 MGHRA and CDR2 YSYEKL come from the germline V gene. V lost 1 base, J lost 1 base, and 7 bases lay in between. The CDR3 extends over 15 amino acids. This clone was counted a few times. Its antigen remains unidentified. Produced via immunoSEQ multiplex PCR; TCRdb's table is partial and in-frame only. The sample records around 130,000 clones, 75% to 90% being singletons. The sample consisted of peripheral blood, taken on day 0 of AZD1222 vaccination. The receptor's source is an adult in good health. The rearrangement links TRBV4-1 to TRBJ2-2; a weak D match, TRBD2 (6 bases). The CDR3 region is CASSQGRGNTGELFF. In DNA form, the CDR3 reads TGCGCCAGCAGCCAAGGGAGGGGGAACACCGGGGAGCTGTTTTTT.